Here is one TCR beta chain with its context. What it binds is not known. Through template switching, a universal primer site was introduced, and the cDNA contained unique molecular identifiers. TCRdb passed the 5' RACE reads through MiXCR, listing each CDR3 protein once. In the table there are about 210,000 distinct CDR3 sequences, around 10% of which are singletons. This sample stems from a study of identical twins. This CDR3 is 14 amino acids long. Germline CDR1 and CDR2: SNHLY and FYNNEI. V gave up 6 bases and J gave up 4 bases, with 16 bases separating them. General study results and limits: The study found that models underestimated out-of-frame TCR alpha sharing in monozygotic twins. Carriage of fewer insertions was seen in abundant cord blood beta clonotypes, whereas memory repertoires showed none. In beta out-of-frame sequences, the excess sharing between twins was weaker.

The chain employs TRBV2 and TRBJ2-7; the D gene could be TRBD1 or TRBD2 (6 bases each). The sample was memory (CD45RO+) T cells sorted from blood. The clonotype was recovered from a woman between 18 and 29 years old in good health. CDR3 region: CASRFWGARYEQYF. In DNA, the CDR3 is TGTGCCAGCAGGTTCTGGGGGGCTCGGTACGAGCAGTACTTC.